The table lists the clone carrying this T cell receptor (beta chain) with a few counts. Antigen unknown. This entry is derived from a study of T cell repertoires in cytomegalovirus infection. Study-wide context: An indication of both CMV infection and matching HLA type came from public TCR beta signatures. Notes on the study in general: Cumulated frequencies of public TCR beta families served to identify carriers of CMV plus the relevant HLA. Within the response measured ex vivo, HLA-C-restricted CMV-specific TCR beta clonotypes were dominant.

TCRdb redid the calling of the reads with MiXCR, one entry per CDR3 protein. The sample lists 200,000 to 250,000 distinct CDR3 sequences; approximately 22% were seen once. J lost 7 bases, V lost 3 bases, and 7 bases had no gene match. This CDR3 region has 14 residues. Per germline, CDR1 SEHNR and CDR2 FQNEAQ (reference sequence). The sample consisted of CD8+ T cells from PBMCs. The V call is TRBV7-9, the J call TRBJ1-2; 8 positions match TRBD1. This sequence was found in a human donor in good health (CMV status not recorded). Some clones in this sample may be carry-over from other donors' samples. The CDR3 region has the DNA TGTGCCAGCAGCTTCCCGGACAGGGCTCGTGGCTACACCTTC. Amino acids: CASSFPDRARGYTF.